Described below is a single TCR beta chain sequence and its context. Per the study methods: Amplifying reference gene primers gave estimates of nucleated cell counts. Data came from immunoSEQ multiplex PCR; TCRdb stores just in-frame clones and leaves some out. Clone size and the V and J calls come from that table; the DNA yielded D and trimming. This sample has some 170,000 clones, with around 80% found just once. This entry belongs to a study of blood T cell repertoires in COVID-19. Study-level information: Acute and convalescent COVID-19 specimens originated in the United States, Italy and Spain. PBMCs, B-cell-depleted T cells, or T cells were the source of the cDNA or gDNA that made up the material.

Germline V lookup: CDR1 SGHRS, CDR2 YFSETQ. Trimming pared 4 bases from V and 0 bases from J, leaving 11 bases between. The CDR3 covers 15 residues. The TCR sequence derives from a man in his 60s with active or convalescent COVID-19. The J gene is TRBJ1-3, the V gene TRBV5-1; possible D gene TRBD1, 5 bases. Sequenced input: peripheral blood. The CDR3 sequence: CASSGGEGSGNTIYF. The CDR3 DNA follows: TGCGCCAGCAGCGGAGGGGAGGGCTCTGGAAACACCATATATTTT.